Shown below are 7 T cell receptor beta chains from a single sample sequenced in a study of PD-1 blockade in mismatch repair-deficient tumors. Assay used: immunoSEQ multiplex PCR; TCRdb lists only in-frame clones, some missing. The sample gives some 100,000 clones, over 75% of which show up once; around 5.8% is in the top ten. The sequences come from peripheral blood, collected about 36 weeks after starting pembrolizumab. The source of these receptors is an adult with mismatch repair-deficient cancer.

This chain connects TRBV7-4 to TRBJ2-1; TRBD1 aligns across 7 bases. The CDR3 runs to 17 residues. Germline V CDR1 and CDR2: SGHVT, SQSDAQ. V was clipped by 6 bases and J by 3 bases; unmatched bases: 14. The CDR3 reads CASRIGDPGTDYNEQFF. DNA for the CDR3: TGTGCCAGCAGAATTGGGGATCCCGGGACAGACTACAATGAGCAGTTCTTC.

This chain links TRBV10-3 with TRBJ2-3; 11 positions agree with TRBD2. V trimming: 4 bases; J trimming: 0 bases; junction bases outside the gene matches: 6. This CDR3 region has 17 residues. Germline V lookup: CDR1 ENHRY, CDR2 SYGVKD. Written as DNA, the CDR3 is TGTGCCATCAGTGCCGCACTAGCGGGGGCTAGCACAGATACGCAGTATTTT. Encoded protein: CAISAALAGASTDTQYF.

The rearrangement joins TRBV2 to TRBJ1-1, with a possible D match to TRBD1 (5 bases). V shed 6 bases and J shed 1 base, with 18 bases lying between them. This CDR3 has 16 amino acids. Germline CDR1 reads SNHLY; CDR2 reads FYNNEI. CDR3 sequence (DNA): TGTGCCAGCAGGCTCAGACAAACAGGTGGGAACACTGAAGCTTTCTTT. Protein: CASRLRQTGGNTEAFF.

The CDR3 loop reads CASRHLNTEAFF. The CDR3 DNA is TGTGCCAGCCGGCATTTGAACACTGAAGCTTTCTTT. The chain combines TRBV21-1 with TRBJ1-1. TRBV21-1 corresponds to a pseudogene. The CDR3 has 12 residues.

The chain recombines TRBV5-1 with TRBJ2-7; TRBD2 matches at 13 bases. Per the germline V gene, CDR1 is SGHRS and CDR2 is YFSETQ. After removal of 4 bases from V and 2 bases from J, the junction contained 9 bases not matched to a gene. CDR3 length equals 17 residues. The CDR3 coding sequence is TGCGCCAGCAGCCGGACTAGCGGGAGCCTTATCCCCTACGAGCAGTACTTC. It specifies CASSRTSGSLIPYEQYF.

Only a few counts were recorded for this clone. This chain uses TRBV10-2 with TRBJ1-5; no clear D gene. The V and J ends lost 2 bases and 1 base respectively, with 3 bases between them. Per germline, CDR1 WSHSY and CDR2 SAAADI. There are 13 residues in the CDR3. CDR3 bases: TGCGCCAGCAGTGAGGCAAGCAATCAGCCCCAGCATTTT. Protein: CASSEASNQPQHF.

The chain combines TRBV18 with TRBJ1-1, with D perhaps TRBD1 (6 bases). Germline V gene data show CDR1 as KGHSH and CDR2 as LQKENI. Trimming removed 8 bases at V and 0 bases at J, with 10 bases between. The CDR3 length is 13 residues. Written as DNA, the CDR3 is TGTGCCAGCCAGGGGTTAGTGAACACTGAAGCTTTCTTT. This translates into CASQGLVNTEAFF.